What follows describes a single TCR beta chain. Its target is unknown. These data belong to a study of Graves' ophthalmopathy and Graves' hyperthyroidism. The PBMCs originated from approximately 10 ml of fresh peripheral blood. CDR3 length: 14 residues. Germline CDR1 is MNHNS and CDR2 is SASEGT. V trimming: 7 bases; J trimming: 3 bases; junction bases outside the gene matches: 7. Amplified TCR beta CDR3 regions were obtained using RNA transcripts as template. First-round RT-PCR with HTBI primers preceded a second-round multiplex PCR. Each CDR3 protein gets one entry after TCRdb re-called the multiplex PCR reads with MiXCR. The data show roughly 500,000 distinct CDR3 sequences, around an eighth seen once. Study findings and constraints: Also, most clonotypes expanded in the thyroid above 0.001 frequency appeared in blood.

The sequenced sample was blood. The chain joins TRBV6-1 to TRBJ2-7; 9 nucleotides agree with TRBD1. This sequence was found in a woman in her 30s with Graves' ophthalmopathy. Written as DNA, the CDR3 is TGTGCCAGCACCGAACAGGGGGCGGGCTACGAGCAGTACTTC. As protein: CASTEQGAGYEQYF.